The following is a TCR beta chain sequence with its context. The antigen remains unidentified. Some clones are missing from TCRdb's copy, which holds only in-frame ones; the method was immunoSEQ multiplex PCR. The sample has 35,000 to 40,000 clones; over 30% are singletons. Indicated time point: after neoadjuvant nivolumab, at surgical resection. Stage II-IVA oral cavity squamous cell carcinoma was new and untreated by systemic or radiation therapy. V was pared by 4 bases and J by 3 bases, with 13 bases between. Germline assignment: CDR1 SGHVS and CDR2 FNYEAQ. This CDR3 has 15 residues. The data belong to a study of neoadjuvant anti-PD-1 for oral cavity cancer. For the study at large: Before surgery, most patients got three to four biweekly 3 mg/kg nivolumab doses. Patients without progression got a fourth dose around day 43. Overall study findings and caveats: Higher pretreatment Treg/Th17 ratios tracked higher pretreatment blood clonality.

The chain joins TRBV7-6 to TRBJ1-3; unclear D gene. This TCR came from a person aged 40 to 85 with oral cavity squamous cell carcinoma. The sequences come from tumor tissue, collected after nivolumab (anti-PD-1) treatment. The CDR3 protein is CASSSAFGIGNTIYF. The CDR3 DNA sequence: TGTGCCAGCAGCTCTGCTTTTGGGATTGGAAACACCATATATTTT.